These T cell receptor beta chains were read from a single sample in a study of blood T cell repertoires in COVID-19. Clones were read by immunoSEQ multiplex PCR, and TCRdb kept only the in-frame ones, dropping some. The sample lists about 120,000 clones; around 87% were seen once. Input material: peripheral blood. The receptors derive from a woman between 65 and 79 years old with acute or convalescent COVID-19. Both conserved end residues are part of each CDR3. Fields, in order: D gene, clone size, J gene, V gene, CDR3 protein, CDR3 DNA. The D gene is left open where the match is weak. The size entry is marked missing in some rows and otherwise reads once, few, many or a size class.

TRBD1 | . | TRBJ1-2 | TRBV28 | CASRPQGPLYGYTF | TGTGCCAGCAGGCCACAGGGGCCGCTCTATGGCTACACCTTC
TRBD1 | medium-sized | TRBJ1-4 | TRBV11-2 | CASSPALPGQGSEKLFF | TGTGCCAGCAGCCCAGCCTTACCGGGACAGGGGAGTGAAAAACTGTTTTTT
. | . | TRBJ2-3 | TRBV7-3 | CASSLGITDTQYF | TGTGCCAGCAGCTTAGGCATCACAGATACGCAGTATTTT
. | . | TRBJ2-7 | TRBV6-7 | CASSSVYEQYF | TGTGCCAGCAGTTCGGTCTACGAGCAGTACTTC
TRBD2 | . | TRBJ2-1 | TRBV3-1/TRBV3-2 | CASSQSGGAVYNEQFF | TGTGCCAGCAGCCAGTCGGGGGGGGCTGTCTACAATGAGCAGTTCTTC
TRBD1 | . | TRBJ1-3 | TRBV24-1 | CATSDVQGSSGNTIYF | TGTGCCACCAGTGATGTACAGGGGAGCTCTGGAAACACCATATATTTT
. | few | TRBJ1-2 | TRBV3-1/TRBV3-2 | CASSQDSQGMAYGYTF | TGTGCCAGCAGCCAAGACAGTCAGGGAATGGCGTATGGCTACACCTTC
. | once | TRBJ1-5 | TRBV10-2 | CASSIQGSNQPQHF | TGCGCCAGTAGTATTCAGGGGAGCAATCAGCCCCAGCATTTT
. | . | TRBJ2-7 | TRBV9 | CASSVAWEYSYEQYF | TGTGCCAGCAGCGTAGCTTGGGAGTACTCCTACGAGCAGTACTTC
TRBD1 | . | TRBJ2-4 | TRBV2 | CATQGVDGAKNIQYF | TGTGCCACCCAGGGGGTGGATGGGGCCAAAAACATTCAGTACTTC
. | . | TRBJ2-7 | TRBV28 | CASSLSRAVEQYF | TGTGCCAGCAGTTTGTCCAGGGCGGTCGAGCAGTACTTC
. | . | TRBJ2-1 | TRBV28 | CASMPGGWGSYNEQFF | TGTGCCAGCATGCCGGGGGGCTGGGGTTCCTACAATGAGCAGTTCTTC
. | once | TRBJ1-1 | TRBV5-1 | CASSFTGTNTEAFF | TGCGCCAGCAGCTTCACAGGGACGAACACTGAAGCTTTCTTT
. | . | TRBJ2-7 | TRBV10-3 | CAISEGQFYEQYF | TGTGCCATCAGTGAGGGGCAGTTCTACGAGCAGTACTTC
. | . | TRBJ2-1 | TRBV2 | CASSGAHSWQFF | TGTGCCAGCAGTGGCGCTCACAGCTGGCAGTTCTTC
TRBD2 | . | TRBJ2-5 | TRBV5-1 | CASSLTPGGLETQYF | TGCGCCAGCAGCTTAACCCCGGGGGGGCTGGAGACCCAGTACTTC
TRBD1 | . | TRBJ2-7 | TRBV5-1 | CASSLGTGGLHEQYF | TGCGCCAGCAGCTTGGGAACAGGGGGGCTCCACGAGCAGTACTTC
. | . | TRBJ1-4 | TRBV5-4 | CASSLQLPNEKLFF | TGTGCCAGCAGCTTACAGCTACCTAATGAAAAACTGTTTTTT
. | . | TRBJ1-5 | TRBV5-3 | CARSQDRGPHQPQHF | TGTGCCAGAAGCCAGGATCGGGGTCCCCATCAGCCCCAGCATTTT
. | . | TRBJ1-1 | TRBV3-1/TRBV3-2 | CASSPRTDKNTEAFF | TGTGCCAGCAGCCCCCGGACAGATAAGAACACTGAAGCTTTCTTT
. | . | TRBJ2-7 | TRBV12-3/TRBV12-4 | CASSTGTYEQYF | TGTGCCAGCAGTACAGGGACCTACGAGCAGTACTTC
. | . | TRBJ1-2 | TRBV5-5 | CASSLVRQIRGGYTF | TGTGCCAGCAGCTTGGTTAGGCAGATCCGAGGGGGCTACACCTTC
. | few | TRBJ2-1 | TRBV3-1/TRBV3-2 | CASSQSLPSEQFF | TGTGCCAGCAGCCAATCTCTGCCGAGCGAGCAGTTCTTC
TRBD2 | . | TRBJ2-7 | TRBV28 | CASTPGGAYEQYF | TGTGCCAGCACCCCGGGGGGGGCCTACGAGCAGTACTTC
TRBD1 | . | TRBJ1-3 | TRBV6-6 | CASSYSRGPDGNTIYF | TGTGCCAGCAGTTACTCGAGGGGGCCAGATGGAAACACCATATATTTT
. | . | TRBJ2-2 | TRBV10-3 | CAIRDGVGVKNTGELFF | TGTGCCATCAGGGATGGGGTAGGGGTTAAGAACACCGGGGAGCTGTTTTTT
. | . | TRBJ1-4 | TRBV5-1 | CASSRTPQGTNEKLFF | TGCGCCAGCAGCCGAACGCCACAGGGTACTAATGAAAAACTGTTTTTT
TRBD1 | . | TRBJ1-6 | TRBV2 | CASRLGTGKNSPLHF | TGTGCCAGCAGGCTAGGGACAGGCAAGAATTCACCCCTCCACTTT
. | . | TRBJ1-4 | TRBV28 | CASTPRREEKLFF | TGTGCCAGCACCCCCAGGCGCGAAGAAAAACTGTTTTTT
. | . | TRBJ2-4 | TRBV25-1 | CASSDPGAKNIQYF | TGTGCCAGCAGTGATCCGGGAGCCAAAAACATTCAGTACTTC
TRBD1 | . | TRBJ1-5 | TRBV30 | CAWSVGQGVGNQPQHF | TGTGCCTGGAGTGTCGGACAGGGGGTTGGGAATCAGCCCCAGCATTTT